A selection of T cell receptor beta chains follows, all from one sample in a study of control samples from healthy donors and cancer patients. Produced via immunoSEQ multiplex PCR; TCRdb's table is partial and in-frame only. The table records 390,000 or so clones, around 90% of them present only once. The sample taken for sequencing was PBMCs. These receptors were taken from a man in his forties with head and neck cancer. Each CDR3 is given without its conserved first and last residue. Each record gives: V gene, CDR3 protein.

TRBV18,ASSPGANQPQH
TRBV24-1,ATSDPSGLAGGPESGEQF
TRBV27,ASSLLAGGRYNEQF
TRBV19,ASKSGQLNTEAF
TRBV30,AWSLAVNTEAF
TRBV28,ASRPDTRVYGYT
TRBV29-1,SVSTVEGSPLH
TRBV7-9,ASSSLNEGAFGYGYT
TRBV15,ATSTLTGEQY
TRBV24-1,ATSDRAPGELF
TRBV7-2,ASSLVGQGSYEQY
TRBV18,ASSPSGGKNEKLF
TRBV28,ATCKWGIDEKLF
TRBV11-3,ASSPWRGLNTGELF
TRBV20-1,SARDSYGYT
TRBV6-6,ASSLQGNYGYT
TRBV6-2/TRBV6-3,ASSRGGGYNEQF
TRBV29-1,SFIRQGSSYEQY
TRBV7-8,ASSQGPDTQY
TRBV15,ATSRAFRDTRNYGYT
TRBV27,ASRLGAGMSGELF
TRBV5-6,ASSPDRGHEQY
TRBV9,ASSVAGEYGYT
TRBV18,ASSPLDRTLYEQY
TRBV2,ASSDRGFYEQY
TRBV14,ASSHRGWSAYNEQF
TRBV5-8,ASSLAPDSYNEQF
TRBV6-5,ASRRDGNNEQF
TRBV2,ASIPRTSGGRYNEQF
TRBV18,ASRGGDDEQY
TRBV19,ASRPRDRTYNEQF
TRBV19,ASSMGGIIPYNEQF
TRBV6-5,ASRGVGQGALST
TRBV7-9,ASSSRTSGRNTYEQY
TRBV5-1,ASSFGRGLIRTYEQY
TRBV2,ASSTGLGTGGDGYT
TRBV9,ASSVVGTKGDTQY
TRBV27,ASAPGERNEQF
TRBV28,ASSLNTGILNQETQY
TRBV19,ASSTRDRGKSTTGNEQF
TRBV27,ASSPEGGAYNEQF
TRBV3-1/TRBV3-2,ASSQGGETQY
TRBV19,ASSMYGWDEQF
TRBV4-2,ASSQEVRGNQPQH
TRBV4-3,ASSQDRGGNSYNEQF
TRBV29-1,SVYVPTRLSEQY
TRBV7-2,ASSLVSPGVPGANVLT
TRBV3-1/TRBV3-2,ASSPPVFQETQY
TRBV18,ASSLERVHT
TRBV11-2,ASSLVTYEQY
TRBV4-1,ASSRSRGNTGELF
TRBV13,ASSSSLFTGKAEAF
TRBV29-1,SVDAGGAGQF
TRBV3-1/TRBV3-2,ASSRGLPDTQY
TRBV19,ASNTQGGLGKPQH
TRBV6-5,ASTAPGQGLTEAF
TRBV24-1,ATSDLVSGAVTDTQY
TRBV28,ASSPPRGAEQF
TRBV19,ASSPQVQANTDTQY